What follows describes a single T cell receptor (beta chain). Its specificity is not known. The CDR3 is made up of 16 amino acids. Trimming removed 4 bases from V and 3 bases from J, with 16 bases in between. The individuals who served as donors were healthy Caucasians living in Russia, aged about 6 to 90. This entry is derived from a study of blood T cells in healthy people across ages. Study-wide results and caveats: The authors considered diversity estimates from one million T cells to be underestimates. There were more naive CD4+ cells and higher diversity in long-lived donors than in aged donors.

Primed by a sample-barcoded 5' primer and a J-beta primer mix, a second PCR proceeded for about 7 to 11 cycles. TCRdb passed the 5' RACE reads through MiXCR, listing each CDR3 protein once. The sample holds more than 650,000 distinct CDR3 sequences, 20% to 25% seen once. The V call is TRBV12-3 or TRBV12-4, the J call TRBJ2-4, with a possible D match to TRBD2 (7 bases). The sample consisted of blood. The TCR was taken from a man aged 65 to 85 in good health. Written as DNA, the CDR3 is TGTGCCAGCAGTTCAGAGTTCGGGGGGCTCAAAAACATTCAGTACTTC. Protein: CASSSEFGGLKNIQYF.